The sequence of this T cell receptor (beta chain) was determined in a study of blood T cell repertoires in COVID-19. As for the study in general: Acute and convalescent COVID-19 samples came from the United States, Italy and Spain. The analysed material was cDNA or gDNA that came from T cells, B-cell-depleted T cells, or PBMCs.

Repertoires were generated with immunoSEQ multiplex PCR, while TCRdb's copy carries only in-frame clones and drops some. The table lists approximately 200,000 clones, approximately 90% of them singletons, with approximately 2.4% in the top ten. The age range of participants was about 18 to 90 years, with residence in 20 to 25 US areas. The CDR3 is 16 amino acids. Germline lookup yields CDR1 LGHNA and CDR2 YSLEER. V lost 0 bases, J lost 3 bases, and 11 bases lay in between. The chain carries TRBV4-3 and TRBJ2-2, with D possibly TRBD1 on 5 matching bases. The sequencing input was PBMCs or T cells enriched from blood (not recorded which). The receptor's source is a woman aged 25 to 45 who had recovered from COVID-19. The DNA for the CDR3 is TGCGCCAGCAGCCAAGATAGTAGGGGATACACCGGGGAGCTGTTTTTT. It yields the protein CASSQDSRGYTGELFF.